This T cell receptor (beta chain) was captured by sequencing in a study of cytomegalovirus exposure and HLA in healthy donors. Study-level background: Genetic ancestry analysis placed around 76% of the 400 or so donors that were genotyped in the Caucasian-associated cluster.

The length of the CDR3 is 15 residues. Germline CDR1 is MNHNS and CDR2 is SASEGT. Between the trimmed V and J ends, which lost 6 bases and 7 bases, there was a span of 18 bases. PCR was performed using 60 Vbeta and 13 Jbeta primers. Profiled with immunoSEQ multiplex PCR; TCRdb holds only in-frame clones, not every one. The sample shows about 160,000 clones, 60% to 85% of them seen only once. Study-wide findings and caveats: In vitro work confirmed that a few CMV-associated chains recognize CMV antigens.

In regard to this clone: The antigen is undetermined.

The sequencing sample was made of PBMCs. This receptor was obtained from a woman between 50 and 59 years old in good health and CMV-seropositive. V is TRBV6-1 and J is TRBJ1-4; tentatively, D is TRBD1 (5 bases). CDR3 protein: CASREPWGGGEKLFF. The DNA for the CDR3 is TGTGCCAGCAGAGAGCCTTGGGGGGGTGGTGAAAAACTGTTTTTT.